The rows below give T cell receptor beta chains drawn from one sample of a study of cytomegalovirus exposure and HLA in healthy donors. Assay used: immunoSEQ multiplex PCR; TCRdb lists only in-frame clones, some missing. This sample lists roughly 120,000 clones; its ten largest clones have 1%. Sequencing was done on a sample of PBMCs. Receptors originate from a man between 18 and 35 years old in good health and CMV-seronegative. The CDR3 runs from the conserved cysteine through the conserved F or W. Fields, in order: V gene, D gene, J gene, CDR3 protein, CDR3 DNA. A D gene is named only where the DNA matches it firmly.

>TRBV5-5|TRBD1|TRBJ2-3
CASSKPGQGADTQYF
TGTGCCAGCAGCAAACCGGGACAGGGGGCAGATACGCAGTATTTT
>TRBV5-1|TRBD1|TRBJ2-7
CASSAGQATYEQYF
TGCGCCAGCAGCGCGGGACAGGCCACCTACGAGCAGTACTTC
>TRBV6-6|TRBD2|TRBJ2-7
CATSLGGMSGEQYF
TGTGCCACCTCATTGGGAGGGATGTCTGGGGAGCAGTACTTC
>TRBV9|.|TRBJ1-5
CASSRRGQEPQHF
TGTGCCAGCAGCAGGAGGGGTCAAGAGCCCCAGCATTTT
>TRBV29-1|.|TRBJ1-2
CSVGGETYGYTF
TGCAGCGTGGGAGGAGAGACCTATGGCTACACCTTC
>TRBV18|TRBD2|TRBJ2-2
CASSPLKQREGLTGELFF
TGTGCCAGCTCACCGTTGAAGCAGCGGGAGGGCTTGACCGGGGAGCTGTTTTTT
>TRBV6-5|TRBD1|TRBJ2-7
CASSYGTGGSYEQYF
TGTGCCAGCAGCTACGGGACAGGGGGCTCCTACGAGCAGTACTTC
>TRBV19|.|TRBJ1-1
CASSISGPGAFF
TGTGCCAGTAGTATATCGGGTCCAGGGGCTTTCTTT
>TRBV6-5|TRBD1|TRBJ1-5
CASSYWDSQSNQPQHF
TGTGCCAGCAGTTATTGGGACAGCCAAAGCAATCAGCCCCAGCATTTT
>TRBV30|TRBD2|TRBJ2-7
CAWSTYGTSGRDEQYF
TGTGCCTGGAGTACTTATGGGACTAGCGGGAGAGACGAGCAGTACTTC
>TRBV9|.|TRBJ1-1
CASSPSGVNTEAFF
TGTGCCAGCAGCCCCTCGGGAGTGAACACTGAAGCTTTCTTT
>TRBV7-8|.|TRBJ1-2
CASSLPRDYGYTF
TGTGCCAGCAGCCTACCCAGGGACTATGGCTACACCTTC
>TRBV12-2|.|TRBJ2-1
CASRLALSGRTLTHEQFF
TGTGCAAGTCGCTTAGCGCTTAGCGGGAGGACCCTTACCCATGAGCAGTTCTTC
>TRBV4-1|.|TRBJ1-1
CASSQDRLQANTEAFF
TGCGCCAGCAGCCAAGACAGATTACAGGCCAACACTGAAGCTTTCTTT
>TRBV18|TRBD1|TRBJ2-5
CASSPQGARETQYF
TGTGCCAGCTCACCACAGGGGGCGCGGGAGACCCAGTACTTC
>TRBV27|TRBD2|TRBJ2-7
CASSSLPDLLAGEDEQYF
TGTGCCAGCAGTTCCTTGCCCGACTTACTAGCGGGAGAGGACGAGCAGTACTTC
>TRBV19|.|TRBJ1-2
CATRRNGYTF
TGTGCCACCCGGAGAAATGGCTACACCTTC
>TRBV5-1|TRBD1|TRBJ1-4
CASRGLKGGSGEKLFF
TGCGCCAGCAGGGGTCTGAAAGGGGGCTCTGGGGAAAAACTGTTTTTT
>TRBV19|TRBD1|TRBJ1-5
CASRWGQGKRPQHF
TGTGCCAGTAGATGGGGACAGGGGAAAAGGCCCCAGCATTTT
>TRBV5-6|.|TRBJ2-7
CASSLRDVPGIYEQYF
TGTGCCAGCAGCTTGAGGGATGTACCCGGGATCTACGAGCAGTACTTC
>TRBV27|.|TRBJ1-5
CASSIVSGEQPQHF
TGTGCCAGCAGTATAGTCTCAGGGGAACAGCCCCAGCATTTT
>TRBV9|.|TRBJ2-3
CASSVETSSTDTQYF
TGTGCCAGCAGCGTAGAAACTAGTAGCACAGATACGCAGTATTTT
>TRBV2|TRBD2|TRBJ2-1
CASSERTSGRAGEQFF
TGTGCCAGCAGTGAGCGGACTAGCGGGAGGGCCGGTGAGCAGTTCTTC
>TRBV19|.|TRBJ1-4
CASSLGRTTNEKLFF
TGTGCCAGTAGTCTCGGTAGAACAACTAATGAAAAACTGTTTTTT
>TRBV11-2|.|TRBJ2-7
CASSSPDRSSYEQYF
TGTGCCAGCAGCTCGCCAGACAGGAGCTCCTACGAGCAGTACTTC
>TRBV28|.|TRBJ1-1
CATIYGEAFF
TGTGCCACCATTTATGGTGAGGCTTTCTTT
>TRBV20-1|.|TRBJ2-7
CSARVLYEQYF
TGCAGTGCTAGAGTACTCTACGAGCAGTACTTC
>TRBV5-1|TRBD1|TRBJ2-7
CASSSGQGAWEQYF
TGCGCCAGCAGCTCGGGACAGGGGGCATGGGAGCAGTACTTC
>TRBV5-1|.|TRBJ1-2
CASSFEGRRDYGYTF
TGCGCCAGCAGCTTTGAGGGACGGAGGGATTATGGCTACACCTTC
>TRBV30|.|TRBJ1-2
CACPNGIGYYGYTF
TGTGCCTGCCCTAACGGGATCGGGTACTATGGCTACACCTTC
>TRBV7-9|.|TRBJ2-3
CASSPAGGGRGDTQYF
TGTGCCAGCAGCCCGGCCGGGGGCGGGAGAGGTGATACGCAGTATTTT
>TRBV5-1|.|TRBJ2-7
CASSGEAGSTYEQYF
TGCGCCAGCAGCGGGGAGGCGGGGTCAACCTACGAGCAGTACTTC
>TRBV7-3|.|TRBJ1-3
CASTVSPGNTIYF
TGTGCCTCAACGGTTTCGCCTGGAAACACCATATATTTT
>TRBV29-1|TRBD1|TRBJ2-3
CSVDDRADTQYF
TGCAGCGTTGACGACAGGGCAGATACGCAGTATTTT
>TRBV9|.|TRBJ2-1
CASSALLTGEQFF
TGTGCCAGCAGCGCTCTGTTGACGGGTGAGCAGTTCTTC
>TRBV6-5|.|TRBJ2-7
CASSYLKLEAYEQYF
TGTGCCAGCAGTTACCTAAAGCTAGAGGCCTACGAGCAGTACTTC
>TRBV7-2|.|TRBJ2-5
CASSSYQETQYF
TGTGCCAGCAGTTCGTACCAAGAGACCCAGTACTTC
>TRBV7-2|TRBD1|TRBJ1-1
CASSPGQTTEAFF
TGTGCCAGCAGCCCGGGACAGACCACTGAAGCTTTCTTT
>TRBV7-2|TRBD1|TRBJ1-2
CASSLGQGASVGYTF
TGTGCCAGCAGCCTCGGACAGGGGGCTTCGGTTGGCTACACCTTC
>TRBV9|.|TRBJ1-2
CASRRTVSNYGYTF
TGTGCCAGCAGGAGGACAGTTTCTAACTATGGCTACACCTTC
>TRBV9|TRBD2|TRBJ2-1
CASSGTSGPEFF
TGTGCCAGCAGCGGAACTAGCGGTCCCGAGTTCTTC
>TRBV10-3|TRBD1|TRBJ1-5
CAIRGTAHQPQHF
TGTGCCATCAGGGGGACAGCTCATCAGCCCCAGCATTTT
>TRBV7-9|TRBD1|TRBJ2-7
CASSFLQGSRAYEQYF
TGTGCCAGCAGCTTCCTACAGGGGTCCCGCGCCTACGAGCAGTACTTC
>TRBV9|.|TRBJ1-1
CASSVGGGMNTEAFF
TGTGCCAGCAGCGTAGGGGGGGGAATGAACACTGAAGCTTTCTTT
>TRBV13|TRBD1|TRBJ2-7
CASSPDRFSYEQYF
TGTGCCAGCAGCCCGGACAGGTTCTCCTACGAGCAGTACTTC
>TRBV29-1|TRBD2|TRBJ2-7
CSVDAGTSGRRYEQYF
TGCAGCGTTGATGCCGGGACTAGCGGGAGGAGGTACGAGCAGTACTTC
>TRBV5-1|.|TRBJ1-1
CASSPEGVNTEAFF
TGCGCCAGCAGCCCTGAAGGGGTGAACACTGAAGCTTTCTTT
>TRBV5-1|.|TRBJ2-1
CASSRGQEIYRAGIHNEQFF
TGCGCCAGCAGCCGGGGACAGGAAATTTACCGAGCGGGAATACATAATGAGCAGTTCTTC
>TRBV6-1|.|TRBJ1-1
CASSRQAEAFF
TGTGCCAGCAGTAGACAGGCTGAAGCTTTCTTT
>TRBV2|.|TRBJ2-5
CASSAGGKGETQYF
TGTGCCAGCAGTGCTGGGGGGAAGGGAGAGACCCAGTACTTC
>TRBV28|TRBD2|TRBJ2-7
CASSFPGLAGFSEQYF
TGTGCCAGCAGTTTCCCGGGACTAGCGGGCTTTAGCGAGCAGTACTTC
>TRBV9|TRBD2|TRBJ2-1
CASSVRLAGAPSGGEQFF
TGTGCCAGCAGCGTAAGACTAGCGGGAGCGCCCAGCGGCGGTGAGCAGTTCTTC
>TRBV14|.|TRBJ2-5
CASSQASWTQYF
TGTGCCAGCAGCCAAGCTTCGTGGACCCAGTACTTC
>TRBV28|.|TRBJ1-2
CATLDRLYGYTF
TGTGCCACCTTAGACAGACTCTATGGCTACACCTTC
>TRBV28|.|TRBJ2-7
CASSQTDILYEQYF
TGTGCCAGCAGTCAGACGGACATCCTCTACGAGCAGTACTTC
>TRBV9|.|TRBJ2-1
CASSVESPNNEQFF
TGTGCCAGCAGCGTAGAGTCCCCTAACAATGAGCAGTTCTTC
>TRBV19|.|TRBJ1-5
CATGRGVEGNQPQHF
TGTGCCACCGGGAGAGGGGTCGAAGGCAATCAGCCCCAGCATTTT
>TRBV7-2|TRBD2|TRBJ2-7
CASSADLAGGRYEQYF
TGTGCCAGCAGCGCCGATCTAGCGGGAGGGCGCTACGAGCAGTACTTC
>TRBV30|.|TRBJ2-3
CAWSVRQSDTQYF
TGTGCCTGGAGTGTACGACAATCAGATACGCAGTATTTT